These 25 T cell receptor beta chains were sequenced from one sample in a study of radiotherapy plus CTLA-4 blockade in lung cancer. The assay was immunoSEQ multiplex PCR, and TCRdb's table has in-frame clones only and misses some. Counted here are roughly 50,000 clones, around 88% occurring once; the ten biggest clones make up under 20%. This material consisted of peripheral blood, taken from a patient treated with radiotherapy plus ipilimumab. These receptors originate from a human donor with non-small cell lung cancer that progressed on radiotherapy plus ipilimumab. Some clones in this sample may be carry-over from other donors' samples.

V gene TRBV10-3 combines with J gene TRBJ1-6; 10 nucleotides align to TRBD1. Germline V gives CDR1 ENHRY, CDR2 SYGVKD. Trimming took 3 bases from V and 13 from J; bases not matched to a gene: 9. The CDR3 is 15 amino acids. For the CDR3, the DNA is TGTGCCATCAGTGAAAGGAGCGGGACAGGGGTTCCCCTCCACTTT. It is translated as CAISERSGTGVPLHF.

This clone was picked up one time. The CDR3 here is CASSAATLDRNTEAFF. DNA of the CDR3: TGTGCCAGCAGTGCTGCTACGTTGGACAGAAACACTGAAGCTTTCTTT. V is TRBV2 and J is TRBJ1-1, with D possibly TRBD1 on 6 matching bases. Germline V gives CDR1 SNHLY, CDR2 FYNNEI. With 4 bases removed from V and 2 bases from J, the gap between germline ends came to 17 bases. This CDR3 is built from 16 residues.

The CDR3: CASSFPDRADEQYF. The CDR3 nucleotides read TGCGCCAGCAGCTTCCCCGACAGGGCAGACGAGCAGTACTTC. This chain uses TRBV5-1 with TRBJ2-5; 7 bases map to TRBD1. The J call may be wrong; the DNA end is better matched by TRBJ2-7. The CDR3 contains 14 residues. The germline V gene has CDR1 SGHRS and CDR2 YFSETQ.

The genes are TRBV18 and TRBJ2-1; TRBD2 agrees at 7 bases. Trimming removed 4 bases from V and 10 bases from J; junction bases left unmatched: 16. The CDR3 runs to 16 residues. Germline CDR1 reads KGHSH; CDR2 reads LQKENI. The CDR3 bases are TGTGCCAGCTCACAGACAACCGGGACTATCCCGGGGGAGCAGTTCTTC. Translated, it gives CASSQTTGTIPGEQFF.

This rearrangement joins TRBV14 to TRBJ2-1; tentative D call: TRBD1 (5 bases). CDR1 is SGHDN and CDR2 is FVKESK in the germline V gene. Trimming took 3 bases from V and 8 from J, leaving 14 bases between them. This CDR3 spans 14 amino acids. The CDR3 sequence: CASSQTPGKYEQFF. Here the CDR3 DNA reads TGTGCCAGCAGCCAGACCCCAGGGAAATATGAGCAGTTCTTC.

The CDR3, as DNA: TGTGCCAGCTCACCACCGGGACAGGCAAACACTGAAGCTTTCTTT. As protein: CASSPPGQANTEAFF. The chain has TRBV18 and TRBJ1-1, with 8 positions matching TRBD1. The CDR3 runs to 15 residues. V shed 0 bases, J shed 2 bases, and the junction held 2 bases outside the gene matches. Looked up from germline, CDR1 is KGHSH and CDR2 is LQKENI.

As to this clone: An end of the junction differs from the germline gene, which may be a read error. The CDR3 bases are TGTGCCAGCAGCCCAAACCCCGGGACTCCGGCCCCTTTT. It yields the protein CASSPNPGTPAPF. The genes are TRBV6-1 and TRBJ1-4, with D perhaps TRBD1 (5 bases). Germline V gene data show CDR1 as MNHNS and CDR2 as SASEGT. The CDR3 loop spans 13 amino acids.

The J gene is TRBJ1-4, the V gene TRBV27, with TRBD1 as a possible D gene (6 bases). This CDR3 region has 16 residues. Trimming took 2 bases from V and 3 from J, leaving 13 bases between them. Germline values: CDR1 MNHEY, CDR2 SMNVEV (reference sequence). The CDR3 loop is CASSLRRGAANEKLFF. The CDR3 DNA sequence: TGTGCCAGCAGTTTAAGGCGGGGGGCGGCTAATGAAAAACTGTTTTTT.

This clone has a handful of counts. The CDR3 loop reads CASSPQTGTNEQFF. In DNA, the CDR3 is TGTGCCAGCAGCCCGCAGACAGGGACCAATGAGCAGTTCTTC. This chain connects TRBV7-3 to TRBJ2-1; 7 nucleotides agree with TRBD1. Per the germline V gene, CDR1 is SGHTA and CDR2 is FQGTGA. V lost 5 bases and J lost 6; bases outside the gene matches: 7. This CDR3 spans 14 amino acids.

The rearrangement joins TRBV9 to TRBJ1-2; maybe TRBD1 (5 bases). V was trimmed by 7 bases and J by 4 bases, leaving 29 bases between them. The CDR3 covers 18 residues. Germline loops: CDR1 SGDLS, CDR2 YYNGEE. The CDR3 nucleotides read TGTGCCAGCCAACGCCCGGGCGGGACCCCCAAGCAACCCTATGGCTACACCTTC. This gives the protein CASQRPGGTPKQPYGYTF.

The rearrangement joins TRBV2 to TRBJ1-2, with a possible D match to TRBD1 (5 bases). Deletions cut 4 bases from V and 2 bases from J, with 11 bases between. CDR3 length: 14 residues. Germline values: CDR1 SNHLY, CDR2 FYNNEI. CDR3 nucleotides: TGTGCCAGCAGTGTCAGCAGGGCGAACTATGGCTACACCTTC. It specifies CASSVSRANYGYTF.

This chain uses TRBV10-1 with TRBJ2-2; tentatively, D is TRBD2 (6 bases). Trimming left V 7 bases short and J 5 bases short, with 14 bases between. Germline V CDR1 and CDR2: WNHNN, SYGVQD (reference sequence). There are 14 residues in the CDR3. CDR3 DNA: TGCGCCAGCAAGGGTAGCGGCGAAACCGGGGAGCTGTTTTTT. This sequence encodes CASKGSGETGELFF.

This rearrangement joins TRBV4-1 to TRBJ2-3; D unclear. Germline CDR1 and CDR2: MGHRA and YSYEKL. V dropped 0 bases and J dropped 0 bases, with 7 bases sitting between them. This CDR3 has 15 amino acids. For the CDR3, the DNA is TGCGCCAGCAGCCAAGAACGGGTGAGCACAGATACGCAGTATTTT. This encodes CASSQERVSTDTQYF.

In its sample, this clone was seen once. The chain carries TRBV5-1 and TRBJ2-1, with D unresolved. The CDR3 length is 13 residues. Between the trimmed V and J ends, which lost 4 bases and 5 bases, there was a span of 10 bases. Looked up from germline, CDR1 is SGHRS and CDR2 is YFSETQ. Written as DNA, the CDR3 is TGCGCCAGCAGCCCTGAGCCTCACAATGAGCAGTTCTTC. It encodes CASSPEPHNEQFF.

The V call is TRBV2, the J call TRBJ1-2; D remains unclear. The CDR3 covers 13 residues. Germline-derived CDR1 and CDR2 are SNHLY and FYNNEI. Between the trimmed V and J ends, which lost 2 bases and 2 bases, there was a span of 6 bases. In DNA form, the CDR3 reads TGTGCCAGCAGTGAATACAGCAACTATGGCTACACCTTC. Encoded protein: CASSEYSNYGYTF.

This chain joins TRBV6-5 and TRBJ2-7; 8 bases are shared with TRBD2. The CDR3 length is 14 residues. Germline-derived CDR1 and CDR2 are MNHEY and SVGAGI. With V trimmed by 8 bases and J by 2 bases, 8 bases remained unmatched. DNA for the CDR3: TGTGCCAGCTCCAAGCGGGAGCGCGCCTACGAGCAGTACTTC. This gives the protein CASSKRERAYEQYF.

The chain couples TRBV30 to TRBJ2-2; D remains ambiguous. V shed 2 bases and J shed 10 bases, with 17 bases lying between them. The germline V gene encodes CDR1 GTSNPN and CDR2 SVGIG (reference sequence). The CDR3 is 14 residues long. CDR3 protein: CAWSPSRVLQELFF. The CDR3 region has the DNA TGTGCCTGGAGTCCGTCTAGAGTGCTCCAGGAGCTGTTTTTT. Using reference TRBV30 and TRBJ2-2 for the parts outside the CDR3, the full variable domain is SQTIHQWPATLVQPVGSPLSLECTVEGTSNPNLYWYRQAAGRGLQLLFYSVGIGQISSEVPQNLSASRPQDRQFILSSKKLLLSDSGFYLCAWSPSRVLQELFFGEGSRLTVL.

The chain is built from TRBV10-1 and TRBJ2-3; no definite D call. The V end lost 3 bases, the J end lost 2 bases, and 6 bases lay between the germline ends. The germline gives CDR1 WNHNN, CDR2 SYGVQD (reference sequence). This CDR3 region has 13 residues. This CDR3 is CASSDYHTDTQYF. The CDR3 bases are TGCGCCAGCAGTGACTACCACACAGATACGCAGTATTTT.

This chain's CDR3 is CASSQEGRVQLTDTQYF. For the CDR3, the DNA is TGTGCCAGCAGCCAAGAGGGCCGCGTCCAACTCACAGATACGCAGTATTTT. The rearrangement links TRBV14 to TRBJ2-3; D gene unclear. CDR1 and CDR2 (germline): SGHDN, FVKESK. The CDR3 contains 17 residues. V was clipped by 0 bases and J by 2 bases, with 15 bases between them.

There are a few counts of this clone. The chain has TRBV30 and TRBJ2-7; D may be TRBD1 (5 bases). Germline V gene data show CDR1 as GTSNPN and CDR2 as SVGIG (reference sequence). Trimming left V 6 bases short and J 7 bases short, with 25 bases between. The CDR3 length is 15 residues. This CDR3 reads CACFNPGSHYGEQYF. The DNA for the CDR3 is TGTGCCTGTTTCAACCCAGGGTCCCACTACGGAGAGCAGTACTTC. Using reference TRBV30 and TRBJ2-7 for the parts outside the CDR3, the full variable domain is SQTIHQWPATLVQPVGSPLSLECTVEGTSNPNLYWYRQAAGRGLQLLFYSVGIGQISSEVPQNLSASRPQDRQFILSSKKLLLSDSGFYLCACFNPGSHYGEQYFGPGTRLTVT.

The chain links TRBV6-4 to TRBJ2-1; 13 bases are shared with TRBD2. The J segment lost 7 bases and the V segment lost 4 bases, leaving 4 bases of the junction unmatched. The CDR3 consists of 15 residues. CDR1 and CDR2 from the germline V gene are MRHNA and SNTAGT. The CDR3 region is CASSGTSGGANEQFF. The DNA for the CDR3 is TGTGCCAGCAGTGGAACTAGCGGGGGGGCTAATGAGCAGTTCTTC.

The rearrangement uses TRBV27 and TRBJ1-2; D is unresolved. The CDR3 extends over 14 amino acids. Between the trimmed V and J ends, which lost 3 bases and 4 bases, there was a span of 12 bases. CDR1 and CDR2 (germline): MNHEY, SMNVEV (reference sequence). In DNA form, the CDR3 reads TGTGCCAGCAGTTTCCGTCCTCGGGGCTATGGCTACACCTTC. It codes for CASSFRPRGYGYTF.

The J gene is TRBJ1-1, the V gene TRBV27, with 10 bases that match TRBD1. The CDR3 spans 13 residues. Germline V gene lookup returns CDR1 MNHEY and CDR2 SMNVEV (reference sequence). Trimming removed 5 bases from V and 9 bases from J; junction bases left unmatched: 6. This CDR3 reads CASSPTGGGKAFF. The CDR3 DNA reads TGTGCCAGCAGTCCGACAGGGGGCGGGAAAGCTTTCTTT.

The V call is TRBV5-1, the J call TRBJ2-4; 7 nucleotides match TRBD2. Per germline, CDR1 SGHRS and CDR2 YFSETQ. The CDR3 extends over 15 amino acids. V trimming: 0 bases; J trimming: 8 bases; junction bases outside the gene matches: 8. The CDR3 is CASSLGGSRGDIQYF. As DNA, the CDR3 is TGCGCCAGCAGCTTGGGCGGGAGCCGCGGGGACATTCAGTACTTC.

The chain is built from TRBV6-1 and TRBJ1-2; D is unclear. The V end was cut by 6 bases, the J end by 7 bases, with 18 bases between. CDR1 and CDR2 from the germline V gene are MNHNS and SASEGT. The CDR3 loop spans 14 amino acids. The CDR3 spells CASRLDGAASGYTF. CDR3 nucleotide sequence: TGTGCCAGCAGGCTCGATGGTGCGGCATCTGGCTACACCTTC.